The clone carrying this TCR beta chain has a handful of counts. The antigen is undetermined. The sample belongs to a study of blood T cells in healthy people across ages. Study findings and constraints: Observed TCR beta diversity showed a strong correlation with the percentage of naive T cells as measured by flow cytometry.

In germline, CDR1 is SQVTM, CDR2 ANQGSEA. The V end lost 1 base, the J end lost 10 bases, and 6 bases lay between the germline ends. The CDR3 is 10 amino acids. A second PCR of about 6 to 12 cycles used a sample-barcoded 5' primer and a J-beta primer mix. A tag from a template-switch adaptor with 12 random nucleotides marked each cDNA molecule. TCRdb reprocessed the 5' RACE reads with MiXCR, giving one entry per CDR3 protein. The table lists over a million distinct CDR3 sequences, around two fifths of them singletons, with approximately 7.9% in the top ten. This receptor was taken from a woman aged 18-35 years in good health. V gene TRBV29-1 combines with J gene TRBJ2-3; D unresolved. The specimen was blood. As DNA, the CDR3 is TGCAGCGTTGAAGGGCCCCCGCAGTATTTT. This translates into CSVEGPPQYF.